Detailed here is one T cell receptor (beta chain). No antigen is known for it. The data originate from a study of T cells expressing NK-cell markers. From its re-call of the 5' RACE reads, TCRdb lists each CDR3 protein once, without DNA. Its listing shows more than 400,000 distinct CDR3 sequences. The CDR3 sequence is 15 residues long. Germline assignment: CDR1 SQVTM and CDR2 ANQGSEA. Study results and caveats: It is unclear if expanded NKG2C-expressing clones target HCMV antigens. Of the CD8+ T cell pool in about 6 donors, about 1.0-8% was accounted for by dominant NKG2C+ clonotypes.

V usage is TRBV29-1 and J usage is TRBJ2-1; checking the TCRdb D call of TRBD2 is not possible without DNA. Sequenced: blood T cells: a sorted CD56 or NKG2C T cell subset, CD4+ or CD8+ T cells, or bulk PBMC T cells (not recorded which). The sequence was obtained from a woman aged 18-70 years in good health. CDR3 amino acids: CSVDAPSGSHNEQFF.